This T cell receptor (beta chain) was sequenced for a study of blood T cell repertoires in COVID-19. In the study overall: From the United States, Italy and Spain came samples of acute and convalescent COVID-19. Nucleic acid was either cDNA or gDNA, and it came from T cells, B-cell-depleted T cells, or PBMCs.

CDR3 length: 15 residues. V lost 5 bases and J lost 3, with 17 bases in between. CDR1 MNHEY and CDR2 SVGEGT come from the germline V gene. Methods used by the authors: Researchers report that nucleated cell counts were estimated from reference gene primer amplification. Generated by immunoSEQ multiplex PCR, the TCRdb table keeps only in-frame clones and is missing some. V and J calls and clone size follow that table, whereas D and trimming were derived from the DNA. The sample carries some 70,000 clones, around 88% recorded once. Sequencing used peripheral blood. V gene TRBV6-2 or TRBV6-3 combines with J gene TRBJ2-7, with a possible D match to TRBD1 (5 bases). The sequence was obtained from a woman in her 70s with acute or convalescent COVID-19. The CDR3 bases are TGTGCCAGCAGTCCCACGTGGGGCGCACACTACGAGCAGTACTTC. Protein product: CASSPTWGAHYEQYF.